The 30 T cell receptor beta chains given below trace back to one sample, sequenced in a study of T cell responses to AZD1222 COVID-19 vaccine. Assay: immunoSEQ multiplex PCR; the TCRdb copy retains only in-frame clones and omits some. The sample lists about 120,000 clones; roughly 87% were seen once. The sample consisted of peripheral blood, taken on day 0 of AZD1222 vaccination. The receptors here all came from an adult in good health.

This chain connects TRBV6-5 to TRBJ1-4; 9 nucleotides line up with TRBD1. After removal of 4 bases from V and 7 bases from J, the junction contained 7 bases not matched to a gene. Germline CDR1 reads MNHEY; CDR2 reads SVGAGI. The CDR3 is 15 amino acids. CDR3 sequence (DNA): TGTGCCAGCAGTTTCTTACAGGGGGCAGGTGAAAAACTGTTTTTT. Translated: CASSFLQGAGEKLFF.

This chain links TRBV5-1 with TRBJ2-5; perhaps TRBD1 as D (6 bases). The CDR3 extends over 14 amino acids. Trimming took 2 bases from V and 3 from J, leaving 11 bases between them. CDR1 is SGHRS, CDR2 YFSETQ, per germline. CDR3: CASSFGTKEETQYF. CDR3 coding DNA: TGCGCCAGCAGCTTTGGGACAAAGGAAGAGACCCAGTACTTC.

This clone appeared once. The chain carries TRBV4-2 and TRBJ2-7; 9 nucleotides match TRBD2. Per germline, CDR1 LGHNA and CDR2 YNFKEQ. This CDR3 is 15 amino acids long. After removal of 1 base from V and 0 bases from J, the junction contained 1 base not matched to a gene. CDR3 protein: CASSQGAGGSYEQYF. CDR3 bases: TGTGCCAGCAGCCAAGGAGCGGGGGGCTCCTACGAGCAGTACTTC.

CDR3 coding DNA: TGTGCCAGCAGCGTCCTAGCCCACTCCTACAATGAGCAGTTCTTC. Its protein is CASSVLAHSYNEQFF. The gene calls are TRBV9 and TRBJ2-1; perhaps TRBD2 as D (5 bases). Trimming removed 2 bases from V and 0 bases from J, with 9 bases in between. CDR3 length: 15 residues. Per the germline V gene, CDR1 is SGDLS and CDR2 is YYNGEE.

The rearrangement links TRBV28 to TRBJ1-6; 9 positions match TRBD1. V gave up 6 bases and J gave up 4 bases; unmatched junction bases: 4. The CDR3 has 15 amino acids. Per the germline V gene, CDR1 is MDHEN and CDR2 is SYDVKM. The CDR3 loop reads CASRRQGEYNSPLHF. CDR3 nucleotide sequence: TGTGCCAGCAGACGACAGGGGGAGTATAATTCACCCCTCCACTTT.

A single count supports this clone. The CDR3 region is CASSTQVTEAFF. The CDR3 bases are TGTGCCAGTAGTACCCAGGTGACAGAAGCTTTCTTT. The V and J genes are TRBV19 and TRBJ1-1; no clear D gene. The germline V gene encodes CDR1 LNHDA and CDR2 SQIVND (reference sequence). This CDR3 has 12 residues. Trimming cost V 4 bases and J 8 bases, with 11 bases left between them.

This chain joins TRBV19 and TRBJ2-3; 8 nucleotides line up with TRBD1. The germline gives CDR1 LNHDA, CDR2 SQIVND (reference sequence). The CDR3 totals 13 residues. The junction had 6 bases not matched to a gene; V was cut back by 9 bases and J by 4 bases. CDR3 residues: CASRTGSADTQYF. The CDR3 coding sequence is TGTGCCAGCAGGACAGGGAGCGCAGATACGCAGTATTTT.

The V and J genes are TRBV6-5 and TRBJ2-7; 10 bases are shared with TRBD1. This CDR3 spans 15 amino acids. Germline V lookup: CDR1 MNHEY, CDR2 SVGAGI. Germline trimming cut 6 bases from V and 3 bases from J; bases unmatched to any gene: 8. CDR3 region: CASSALGTGVYEQYF. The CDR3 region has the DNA TGTGCCAGCAGCGCCTTAGGGACAGGGGTCTACGAGCAGTACTTC.

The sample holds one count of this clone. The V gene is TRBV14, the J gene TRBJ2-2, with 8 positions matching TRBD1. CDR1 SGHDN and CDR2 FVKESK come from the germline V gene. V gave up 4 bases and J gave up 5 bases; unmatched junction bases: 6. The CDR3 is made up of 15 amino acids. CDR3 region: CASSLWTGLTGELFF. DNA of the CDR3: TGTGCCAGCAGCCTTTGGACAGGGTTGACCGGGGAGCTGTTTTTT.

The CDR3 DNA reads TGTGCCAGCAGCTTAGAAGGGTCCCCTCTCAGGGAGACCCAGTACTTC. Its protein product is CASSLEGSPLRETQYF. This chain links TRBV5-4 with TRBJ2-5, with unresolved D. This CDR3 contains 16 residues. CDR1 is SGHNT and CDR2 is YYREEE in the germline V gene (reference sequence). The V gene lost 2 bases and the J gene lost 5 bases, with 19 bases spanning the gap.

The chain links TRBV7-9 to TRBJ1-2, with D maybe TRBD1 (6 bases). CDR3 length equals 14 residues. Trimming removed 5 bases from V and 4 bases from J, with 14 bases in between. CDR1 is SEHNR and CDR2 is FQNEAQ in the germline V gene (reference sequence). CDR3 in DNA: TGTGCCAGCAGCCCACAGGGAATTAGCTATGGCTACACCTTC. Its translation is CASSPQGISYGYTF. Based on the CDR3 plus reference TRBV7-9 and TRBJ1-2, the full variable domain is DTGVSQNPRHKITKRGQNVTFRCDPISEHNRLYWYRQTLGQGPEFLTYFQNEAQLEKSRLLSDRFSAERPKGSFSTLEIQRTEQGDSAMYLCASSPQGISYGYTFGSGTRLTVV.

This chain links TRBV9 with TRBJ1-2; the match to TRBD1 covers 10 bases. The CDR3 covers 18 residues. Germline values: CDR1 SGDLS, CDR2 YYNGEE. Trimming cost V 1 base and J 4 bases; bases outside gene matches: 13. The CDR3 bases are TGTGCCAGCAGCGTAACCCTGACAGGGGGCGCGAAGGTCTATGGCTACACCTTC. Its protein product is CASSVTLTGGAKVYGYTF.

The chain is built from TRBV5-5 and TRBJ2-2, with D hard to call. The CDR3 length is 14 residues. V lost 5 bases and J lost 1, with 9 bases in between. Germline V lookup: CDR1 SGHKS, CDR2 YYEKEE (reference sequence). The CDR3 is CASSWALNTGELFF. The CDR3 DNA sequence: TGTGCCAGCAGTTGGGCACTGAACACCGGGGAGCTGTTTTTT.

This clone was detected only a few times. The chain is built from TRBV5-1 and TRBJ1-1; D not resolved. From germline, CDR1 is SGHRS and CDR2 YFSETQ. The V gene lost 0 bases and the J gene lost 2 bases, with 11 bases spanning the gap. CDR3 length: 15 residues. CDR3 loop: CASSLVGQANTEAFF. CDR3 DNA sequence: TGCGCCAGCAGCTTGGTCGGTCAGGCAAACACTGAAGCTTTCTTT.

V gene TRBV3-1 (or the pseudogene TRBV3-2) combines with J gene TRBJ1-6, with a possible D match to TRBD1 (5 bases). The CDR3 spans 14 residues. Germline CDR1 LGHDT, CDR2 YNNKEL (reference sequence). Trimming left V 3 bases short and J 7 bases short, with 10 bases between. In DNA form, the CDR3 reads TGTGCCAGCAGCCAGCAGGGTTCAAATTCACCCCTCCACTTT. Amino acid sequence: CASSQQGSNSPLHF.

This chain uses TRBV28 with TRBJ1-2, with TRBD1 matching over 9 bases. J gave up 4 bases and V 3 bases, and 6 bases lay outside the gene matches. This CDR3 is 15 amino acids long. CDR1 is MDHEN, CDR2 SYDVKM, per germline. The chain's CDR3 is CASSFGTGTFYGYTF. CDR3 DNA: TGTGCCAGCAGTTTCGGGACAGGGACCTTCTATGGCTACACCTTC.

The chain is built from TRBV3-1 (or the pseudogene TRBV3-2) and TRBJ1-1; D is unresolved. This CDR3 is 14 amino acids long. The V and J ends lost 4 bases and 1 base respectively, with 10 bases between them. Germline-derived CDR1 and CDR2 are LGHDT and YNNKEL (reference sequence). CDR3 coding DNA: TGTGCCAGCAGCCCGTCCAGGAGGAACACTGAAGCTTTCTTT. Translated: CASSPSRRNTEAFF.

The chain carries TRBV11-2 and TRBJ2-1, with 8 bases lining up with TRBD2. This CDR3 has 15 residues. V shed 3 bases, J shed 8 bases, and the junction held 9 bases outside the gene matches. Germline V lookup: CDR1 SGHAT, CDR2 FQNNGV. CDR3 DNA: TGTGCCAGCAGCTTGAGCGGGAGCTTCGCGGATGAGCAGTTCTTC. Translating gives CASSLSGSFADEQFF.

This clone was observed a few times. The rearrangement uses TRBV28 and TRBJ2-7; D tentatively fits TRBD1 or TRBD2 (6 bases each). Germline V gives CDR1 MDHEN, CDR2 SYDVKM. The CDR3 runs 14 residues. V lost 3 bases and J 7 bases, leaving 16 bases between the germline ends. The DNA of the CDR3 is TGTGCCAGCAGTTTTTCCGGGGGCGCGGGGGAGCAGTACTTC. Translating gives CASSFSGGAGEQYF.

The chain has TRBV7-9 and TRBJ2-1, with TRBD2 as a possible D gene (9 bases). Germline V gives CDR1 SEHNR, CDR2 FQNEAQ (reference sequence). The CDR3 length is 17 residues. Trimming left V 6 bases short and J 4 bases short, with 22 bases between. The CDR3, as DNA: TGTGCCAGCAGTTTTACAGGGGGACTAGCCTTATACAATGAGCAGTTCTTC. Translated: CASSFTGGLALYNEQFF. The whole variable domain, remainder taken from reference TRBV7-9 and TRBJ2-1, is DTGVSQNPRHKITKRGQNVTFRCDPISEHNRLYWYRQTLGQGPEFLTYFQNEAQLEKSRLLSDRFSAERPKGSFSTLEIQRTEQGDSAMYLCASSFTGGLALYNEQFFGPGTRLTVL.

The CDR3 spells CASSSLTSGGLEQYF. DNA for the CDR3: TGTGCCAGCAGCTCCTTGACTAGCGGGGGTCTCGAGCAGTACTTC. This rearrangement joins TRBV7-9 to TRBJ2-7; 12 bases line up with TRBD2. Germline trimming cut 4 bases from V and 6 bases from J; bases unmatched to any gene: 7. CDR1 is SEHNR, CDR2 FQNEAQ, per germline (reference sequence). The CDR3 totals 15 residues.

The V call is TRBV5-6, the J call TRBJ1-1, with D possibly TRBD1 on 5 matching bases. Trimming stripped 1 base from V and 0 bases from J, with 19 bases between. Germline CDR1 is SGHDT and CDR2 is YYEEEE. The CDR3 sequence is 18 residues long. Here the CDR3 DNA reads TGTGCCAGCAGCTTGATGGGACTGGGGACGAGTCTGAACACTGAAGCTTTCTTT. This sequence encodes CASSLMGLGTSLNTEAFF.

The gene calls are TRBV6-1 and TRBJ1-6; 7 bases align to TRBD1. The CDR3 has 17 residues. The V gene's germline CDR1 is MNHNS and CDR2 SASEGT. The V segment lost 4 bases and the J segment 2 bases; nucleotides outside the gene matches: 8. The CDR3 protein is CASSAARGRTYNSPLHF. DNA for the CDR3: TGTGCCAGCAGTGCTGCCAGGGGGAGAACCTATAATTCACCCCTCCACTTT.

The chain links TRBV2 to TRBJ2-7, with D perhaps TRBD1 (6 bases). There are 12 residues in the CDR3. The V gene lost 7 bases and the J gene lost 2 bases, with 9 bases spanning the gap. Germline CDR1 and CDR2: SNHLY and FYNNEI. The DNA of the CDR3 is TGTGCCAGCAATGACAGGACCTACGAGCAGTACTTC. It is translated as CASNDRTYEQYF.

This chain's CDR3 is CASRATSGGTDTQYF. Written as DNA, the CDR3 is TGTGCCAGCAGAGCGACTAGCGGGGGCACAGATACGCAGTATTTT. The J gene is TRBJ2-3, the V gene TRBV6-4, with 11 bases that match TRBD2. Per the germline V gene, CDR1 is MRHNA and CDR2 is SNTAGT. With 6 bases clipped from V and 1 base from J, the junction kept 3 bases outside the gene matches. CDR3 size: 15 residues.

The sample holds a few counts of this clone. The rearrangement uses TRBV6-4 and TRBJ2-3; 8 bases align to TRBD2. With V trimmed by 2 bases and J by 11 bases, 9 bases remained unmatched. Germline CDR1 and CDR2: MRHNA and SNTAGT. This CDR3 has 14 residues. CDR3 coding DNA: TGTGCCAGCAGTGACGGTGATAGCGGGACGAGGCAGTATTTT. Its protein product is CASSDGDSGTRQYF.

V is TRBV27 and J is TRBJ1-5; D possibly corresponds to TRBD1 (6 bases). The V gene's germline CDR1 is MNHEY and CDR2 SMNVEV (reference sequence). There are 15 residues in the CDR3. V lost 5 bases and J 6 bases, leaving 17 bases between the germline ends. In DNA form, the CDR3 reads TGTGCCAGCAGTCCTCTTAGGGGGGCCCGTCAGCCCCAGCATTTT. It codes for CASSPLRGARQPQHF.

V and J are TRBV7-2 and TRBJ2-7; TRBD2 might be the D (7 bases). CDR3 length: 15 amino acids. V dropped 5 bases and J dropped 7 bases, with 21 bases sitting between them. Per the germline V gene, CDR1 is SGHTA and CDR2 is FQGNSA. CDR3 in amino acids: CASSPSAGKTGEQYF. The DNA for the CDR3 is TGTGCCAGCAGCCCCTCAGCGGGGAAGACAGGAGAGCAGTACTTC.

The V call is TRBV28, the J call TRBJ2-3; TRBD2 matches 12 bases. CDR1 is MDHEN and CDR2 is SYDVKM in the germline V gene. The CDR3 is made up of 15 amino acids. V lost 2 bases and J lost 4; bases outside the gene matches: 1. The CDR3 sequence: CASSLLAGGSDTQYF. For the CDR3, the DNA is TGTGCCAGCAGTTTACTAGCGGGAGGGTCAGATACGCAGTATTTT.

The CDR3 protein is CASSRDTSGLAGNEQFF. The CDR3 coding sequence is TGTGCCAGCAGTCGGGATACGTCGGGACTAGCTGGCAATGAGCAGTTCTTC. The chain couples TRBV27 to TRBJ2-1; 9 positions match TRBD2. CDR1 and CDR2 from the germline V gene are MNHEY and SMNVEV (reference sequence). The CDR3 is 17 amino acids. V dropped 5 bases and J dropped 6; count of bases not matched to a gene: 14.